This T cell receptor (beta chain) was obtained from a study of blood T cell repertoires in COVID-19. Looking at the study overall: From the United States, Italy and Spain came samples of acute and convalescent COVID-19. T cells, B-cell-depleted T cells, or PBMCs provided the cDNA or gDNA that served as material.

In the original analysis: The authors estimated nucleated cell counts from reference gene primer amplification. Clones were read by immunoSEQ multiplex PCR, and TCRdb kept only the in-frame ones, dropping some. From that table come the V and J calls and clone size; the DNA was used to work out D and trimming. This sample carries 250,000 to 300,000 clones, around 81% of them seen once, and the ten largest clones take just under 3%. V gave up 8 bases and J gave up 5 bases; unmatched junction bases: 2. The CDR3 runs to 11 residues. CDR1 MNHEY and CDR2 SVGAGI come from the germline V gene. The sample taken for sequencing was peripheral blood. The receptor comes from a woman aged 55-70 years with active or convalescent COVID-19. V and J are TRBV6-5 and TRBJ1-2, with 7 bases aligning to TRBD1. Here the CDR3 DNA reads TGTGCCAGCGGGACAGCTTATGGCTACACCTTC. It specifies CASGTAYGYTF.